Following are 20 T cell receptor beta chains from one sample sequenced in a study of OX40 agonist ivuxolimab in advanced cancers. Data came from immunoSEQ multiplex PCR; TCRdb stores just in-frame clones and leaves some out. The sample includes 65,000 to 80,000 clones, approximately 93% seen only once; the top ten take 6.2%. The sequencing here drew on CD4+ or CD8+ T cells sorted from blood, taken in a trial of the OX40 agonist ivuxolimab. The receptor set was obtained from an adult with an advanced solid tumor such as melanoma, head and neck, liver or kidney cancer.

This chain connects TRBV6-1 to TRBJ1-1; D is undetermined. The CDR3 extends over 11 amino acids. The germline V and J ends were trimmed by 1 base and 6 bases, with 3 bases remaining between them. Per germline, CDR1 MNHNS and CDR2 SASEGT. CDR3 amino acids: CASSEGPEAFF. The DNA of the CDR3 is TGTGCCAGCAGTGAAGGGCCTGAAGCTTTCTTT.

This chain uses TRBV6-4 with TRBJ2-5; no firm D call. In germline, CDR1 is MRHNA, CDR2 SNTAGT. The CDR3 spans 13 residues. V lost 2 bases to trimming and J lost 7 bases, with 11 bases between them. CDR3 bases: TGTGCCAGCAGTGACAGCTCTTTGGGGACCCAGTACTTC. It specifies CASSDSSLGTQYF.

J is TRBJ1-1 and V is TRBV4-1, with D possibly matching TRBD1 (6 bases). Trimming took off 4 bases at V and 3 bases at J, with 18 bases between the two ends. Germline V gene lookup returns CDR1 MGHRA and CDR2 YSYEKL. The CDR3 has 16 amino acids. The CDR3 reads CASSPKIGQTYTEAFF. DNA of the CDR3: TGCGCCAGCAGCCCCAAGATTGGACAGACCTACACTGAAGCTTTCTTT.

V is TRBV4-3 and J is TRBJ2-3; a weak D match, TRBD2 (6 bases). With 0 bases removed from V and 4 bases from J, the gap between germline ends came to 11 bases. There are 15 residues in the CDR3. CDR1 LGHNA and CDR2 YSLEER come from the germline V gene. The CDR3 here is CASSQDGGSADTQYF. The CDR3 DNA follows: TGCGCCAGCAGCCAAGATGGGGGGAGTGCAGATACGCAGTATTTT.

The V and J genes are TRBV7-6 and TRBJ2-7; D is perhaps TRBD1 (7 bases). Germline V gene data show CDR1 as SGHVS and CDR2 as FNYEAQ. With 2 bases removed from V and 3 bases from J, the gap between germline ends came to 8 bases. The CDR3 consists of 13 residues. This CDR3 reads CASSLQGGYEQYF. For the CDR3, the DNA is TGTGCCAGCAGCTTACAGGGGGGCTACGAGCAGTACTTC.

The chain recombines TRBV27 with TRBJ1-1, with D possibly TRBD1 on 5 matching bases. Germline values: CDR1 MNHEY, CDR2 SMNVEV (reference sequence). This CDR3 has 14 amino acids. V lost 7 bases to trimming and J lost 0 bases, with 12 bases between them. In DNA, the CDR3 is TGTGCCAGCATAGCGCAGGGCGTGAACACTGAAGCTTTCTTT. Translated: CASIAQGVNTEAFF.

CDR3 region: CAWSAHRYEQYF. The CDR3 DNA reads TGTGCCTGGAGTGCGCATAGATACGAGCAGTACTTC. The chain employs TRBV30 and TRBJ2-7; D is unclear. The CDR3 contains 12 residues. V was cut by 1 base and J by 4 bases, with 8 bases left in between. Germline values: CDR1 GTSNPN, CDR2 SVGIG (reference sequence).

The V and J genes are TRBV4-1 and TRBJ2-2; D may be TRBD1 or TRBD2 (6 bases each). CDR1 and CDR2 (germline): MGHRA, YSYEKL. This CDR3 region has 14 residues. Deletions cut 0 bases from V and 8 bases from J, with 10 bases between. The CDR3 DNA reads TGCGCCAGCAGCCAAGAGAGGGGGGCAGGGGAGCTGTTTTTT. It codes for CASSQERGAGELFF.

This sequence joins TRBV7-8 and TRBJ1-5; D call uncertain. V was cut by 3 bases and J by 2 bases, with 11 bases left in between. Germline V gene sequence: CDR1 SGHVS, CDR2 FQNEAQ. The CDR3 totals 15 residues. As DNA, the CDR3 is TGTGCCAGCAGCTTCGGCGGAGGTGGCAATCAGCCCCAGCATTTT. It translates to CASSFGGGGNQPQHF. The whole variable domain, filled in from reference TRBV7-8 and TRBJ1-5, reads GAGVSQSPRYKVAKRGQDVALRCDPISGHVSLFWYQQALGQGPEFLTYFQNEAQLDKSGLPSDRFFAERPEGSVSTLKIQRTQQEDSAVYLCASSFGGGGNQPQHFGDGTRLSIL.

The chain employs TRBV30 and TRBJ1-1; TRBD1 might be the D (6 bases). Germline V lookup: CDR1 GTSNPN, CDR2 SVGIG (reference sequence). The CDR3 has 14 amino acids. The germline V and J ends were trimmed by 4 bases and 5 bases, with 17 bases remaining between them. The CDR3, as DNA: TGTGCCTGGAAAGTGCCGGGGGCAGGGACTGAAGCTTTCTTT. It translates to CAWKVPGAGTEAFF. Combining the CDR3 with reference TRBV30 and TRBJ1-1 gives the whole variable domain SQTIHQWPATLVQPVGSPLSLECTVEGTSNPNLYWYRQAAGRGLQLLFYSVGIGQISSEVPQNLSASRPQDRQFILSSKKLLLSDSGFYLCAWKVPGAGTEAFFGQGTRLTVV.

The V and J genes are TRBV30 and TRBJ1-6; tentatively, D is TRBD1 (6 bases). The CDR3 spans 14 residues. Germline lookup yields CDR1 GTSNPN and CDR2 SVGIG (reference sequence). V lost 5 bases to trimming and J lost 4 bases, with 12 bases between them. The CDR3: CAWDEGGYNSPLHF. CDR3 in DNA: TGTGCCTGGGACGAGGGGGGATATAATTCACCCCTCCACTTT. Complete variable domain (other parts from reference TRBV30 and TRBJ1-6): SQTIHQWPATLVQPVGSPLSLECTVEGTSNPNLYWYRQAAGRGLQLLFYSVGIGQISSEVPQNLSASRPQDRQFILSSKKLLLSDSGFYLCAWDEGGYNSPLHFGNGTRLTVT.

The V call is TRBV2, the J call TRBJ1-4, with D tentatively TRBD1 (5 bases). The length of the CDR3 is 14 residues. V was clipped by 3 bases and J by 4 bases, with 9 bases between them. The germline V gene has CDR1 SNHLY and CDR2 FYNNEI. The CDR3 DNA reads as TGTGCCAGCAGTGACAGGGCAAATAATGAAAAACTGTTTTTT. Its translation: CASSDRANNEKLFF.

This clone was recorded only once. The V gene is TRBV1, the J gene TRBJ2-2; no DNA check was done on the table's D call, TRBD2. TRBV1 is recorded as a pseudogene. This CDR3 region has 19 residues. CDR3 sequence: CTSSQLAGGPMDCTGELFF. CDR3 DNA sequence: TGCACCAGCAGCCAACTAGCGGGAGGTCCTATGGATTGCACCGGGGAGCTGTTTTTT.

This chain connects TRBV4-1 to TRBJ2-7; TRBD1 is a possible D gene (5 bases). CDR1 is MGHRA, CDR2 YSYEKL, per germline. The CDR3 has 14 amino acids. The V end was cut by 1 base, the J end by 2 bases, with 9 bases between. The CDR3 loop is CASSQGPGTYEQYF. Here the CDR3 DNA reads TGCGCCAGCAGCCAAGGGCCAGGGACCTACGAGCAGTACTTC.

The DNA of the CDR3 is TGTGCCAGCAGCCAAGATAGGAGTGGGCCCACCGGGGAGCTGTTTTTT. As protein: CASSQDRSGPTGELFF. J is TRBJ2-2 and V is TRBV4-2; D call uncertain. CDR1 and CDR2 (germline): LGHNA, YNFKEQ. There are 16 residues in the CDR3. Trimming stripped 0 bases from V and 4 bases from J, with 12 bases between.

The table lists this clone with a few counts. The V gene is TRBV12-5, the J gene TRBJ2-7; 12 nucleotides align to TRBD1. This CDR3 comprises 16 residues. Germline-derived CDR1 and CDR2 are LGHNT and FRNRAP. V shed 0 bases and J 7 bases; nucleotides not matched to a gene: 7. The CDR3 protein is CASGLVRGQGAKEQYF. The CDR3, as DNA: TGTGCTAGTGGTTTGGTACGGGGACAGGGGGCGAAGGAGCAGTACTTC.

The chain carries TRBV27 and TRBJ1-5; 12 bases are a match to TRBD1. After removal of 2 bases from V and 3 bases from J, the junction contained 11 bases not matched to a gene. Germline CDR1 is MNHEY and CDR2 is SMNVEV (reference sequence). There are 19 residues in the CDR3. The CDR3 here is CASSLRWGQGASFNQPQHF. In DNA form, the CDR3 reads TGTGCCAGCAGTTTAAGGTGGGGACAGGGGGCGAGTTTCAATCAGCCCCAGCATTTT.

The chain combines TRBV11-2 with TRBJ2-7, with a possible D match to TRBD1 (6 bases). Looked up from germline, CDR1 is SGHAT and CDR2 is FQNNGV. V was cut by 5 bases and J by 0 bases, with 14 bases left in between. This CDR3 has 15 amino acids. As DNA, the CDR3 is TGTGCCAGCAGCCTCAGGGGTTTAGGCTCCTACGAGCAGTACTTC. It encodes CASSLRGLGSYEQYF.

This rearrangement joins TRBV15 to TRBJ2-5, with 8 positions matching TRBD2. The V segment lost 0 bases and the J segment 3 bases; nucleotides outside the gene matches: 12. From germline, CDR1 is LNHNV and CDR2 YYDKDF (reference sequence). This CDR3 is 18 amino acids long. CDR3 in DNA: TGTGCCACCAGCAGAGACCACTTCGAGGGACTAGTTGAAGAGACCCAGTACTTC. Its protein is CATSRDHFEGLVEETQYF.

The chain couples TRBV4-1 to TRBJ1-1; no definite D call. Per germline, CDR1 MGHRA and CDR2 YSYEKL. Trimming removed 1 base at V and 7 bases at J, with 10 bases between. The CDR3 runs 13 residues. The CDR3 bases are TGCGCCAGCAGCCAAGTCGAGGCCGTTGAAGCTTTCTTT. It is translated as CASSQVEAVEAFF.